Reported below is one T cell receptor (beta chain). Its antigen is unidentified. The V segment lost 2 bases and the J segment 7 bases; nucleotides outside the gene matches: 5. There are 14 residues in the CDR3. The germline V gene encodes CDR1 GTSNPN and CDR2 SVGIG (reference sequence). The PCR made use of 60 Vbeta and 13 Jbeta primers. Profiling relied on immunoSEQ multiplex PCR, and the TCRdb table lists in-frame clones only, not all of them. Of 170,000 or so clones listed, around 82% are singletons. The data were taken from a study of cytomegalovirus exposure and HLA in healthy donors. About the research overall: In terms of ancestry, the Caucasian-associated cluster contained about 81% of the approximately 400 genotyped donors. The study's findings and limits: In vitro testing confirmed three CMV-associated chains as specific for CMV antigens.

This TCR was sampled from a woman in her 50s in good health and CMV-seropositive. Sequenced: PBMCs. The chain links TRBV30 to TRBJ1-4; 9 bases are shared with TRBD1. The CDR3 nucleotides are TGTGCCTGGAGTAAGGGACAGGGAGGTGAAAAACTGTTTTTT. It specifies CAWSKGQGGEKLFF.